These T cell receptor beta chains were read from a single sample in a study of sequential checkpoint blockade in melanoma. Clones were read by immunoSEQ multiplex PCR, and TCRdb kept only the in-frame ones, dropping some. The data hold over 8,000 clones, with approximately 76% observed a single time. The material sequenced was CD8+ T cells sorted from blood (inferred from file names), taken from a patient given nivolumab and ipilimumab in sequence. These receptors came from a human donor with melanoma. Both conserved end residues are part of each CDR3. D genes are given only for firm matches. Clone size, where shown, is once, few, many, or a class for clones that have expanded.

j_gene | abundance | v_gene | d_gene | CDR3aa | CDR3nt
TRBJ1-5 | . | TRBV7-2 | . | CASSPAGWAGNQPQHF | TGTGCCAGCAGCCCCGCAGGCTGGGCTGGCAATCAGCCCCAGCATTTT
TRBJ1-5 | . | TRBV2 | TRBD1 | CASSGTGINQPQHF | TGTGCCAGCTCCGGGACAGGGATTAATCAGCCCCAGCATTTT
TRBJ1-4 | . | TRBV7-2 | . | CASSVLGGAGEKLFF | TGTGCCAGCAGCGTCCTGGGGGGGGCAGGTGAAAAACTGTTTTTT
TRBJ2-3 | . | TRBV27 | TRBD2 | CASSLIAGGPNTQYF | TGTGCCAGCAGTTTAATAGCGGGGGGCCCCAATACGCAGTATTTT
TRBJ2-7 | . | TRBV5-8 | . | CASSPDSSYDNEQYF | TGCGCCAGCAGCCCGGACAGTTCCTACGATAACGAGCAGTACTTC
TRBJ1-2 | . | TRBV25-1 | TRBD1 | CASSRGTGYGYTF | TGTGCCAGCAGTCGGGGGACAGGTTATGGCTACACCTTC
TRBJ2-7 | . | TRBV5-1 | TRBD1 | CASSSSPPGQGHEQYF | TGCGCCAGCAGCAGCTCACCTCCGGGACAGGGCCACGAGCAGTACTTC
TRBJ1-4 | . | TRBV6-5 | TRBD1 | CASSRGPNEKLFF | TGTGCCAGCAGCAGGGGGCCGAATGAAAAACTGTTTTTT
TRBJ1-2 | . | TRBV12-5 | TRBD1 | CASGFVVASQAGQGEYGYTF | TGTGCTAGTGGTTTTGTGGTAGCCTCACAAGCGGGACAGGGAGAATATGGCTACACCTTC
TRBJ2-4 | . | TRBV27 | . | CASSPTLPGARAKNIQYF | TGTGCCAGCAGTCCAACCCTGCCAGGGGCGAGGGCCAAAAACATTCAGTACTTC
TRBJ2-7 | . | TRBV5-1 | . | CASSFSGGQAYEQYF | TGCGCCAGCAGCTTCTCGGGGGGCCAAGCCTACGAGCAGTACTTC
TRBJ1-1 | . | TRBV4-2 | . | CASSQRVLAGEAFF | TGTGCCAGCAGCCAAAGGGTGTTAGCAGGGGAAGCTTTCTTT
TRBJ2-7 | . | TRBV7-9 | . | CASSLSSRREQYF | TGTGCCAGCAGCTTGTCCTCGAGGAGGGAGCAGTACTTC
TRBJ2-7 | . | TRBV30 | TRBD1 | CAWSRTGAYEQYF | TGTGCCTGGAGCCGGACAGGGGCCTACGAGCAGTACTTC
TRBJ1-1 | few | TRBV6-6 | . | CATGRGGEAFF | TGTGCCACAGGGAGGGGCGGTGAAGCTTTCTTT
TRBJ2-7 | . | TRBV7-7 | TRBD2 | CASSPVAGAMGEQYF | TGTGCTAGCAGCCCAGTAGCGGGGGCCATGGGCGAGCAGTACTTC
TRBJ2-3 | . | TRBV27 | TRBD2 | CASRITTSGGRDTQYF | TGTGCCAGCAGGATTACGACTAGCGGGGGGCGAGATACGCAGTATTTT
TRBJ1-1 | . | TRBV28 | . | CASSWGQIMNTEAFF | TGTGCCAGCAGTTGGGGGCAGATCATGAACACTGAAGCTTTCTTT
TRBJ2-7 | few | TRBV5-6 | TRBD1 | CASSETQGARSYEQYF | TGTGCCAGCAGCGAAACCCAGGGGGCGAGATCCTACGAGCAGTACTTC
TRBJ2-7 | few | TRBV4-3 | TRBD1 | CASSQERGPNEQYF | TGCGCCAGCAGCCAAGAGAGGGGGCCGAACGAGCAGTACTTC
TRBJ1-6 | . | TRBV4-3 | . | CASSQASLGPTYNSPLHF | TGCGCCAGCAGCCAAGCCTCACTGGGCCCTACCTATAATTCACCCCTCCACTTT
TRBJ2-7 | few | TRBV29-1 | TRBD2 | CSVERGDSYEQYF | TGCAGCGTTGAGCGGGGGGACTCCTACGAGCAGTACTTC